The rows below give T cell receptor beta chains drawn from one sample of a study of blood T cell repertoires in COVID-19. Assay: immunoSEQ multiplex PCR; the TCRdb copy retains only in-frame clones and omits some. The sample lists 300,000 to 350,000 clones, more than 90% occurring once. The specimen sequenced was PBMCs or T cells enriched from blood (not recorded which). These receptor sequences come from a woman aged 25-40 years who had been exposed to COVID-19. Each CDR3 is given with its conserved first and last residue. Each record gives: V gene, D gene, J gene, clone size, CDR3 protein, CDR3 DNA. D genes are given only for firm matches. Only some rows state a clone size, as once, few, many or a class for expanded clones.

>TRBV5-1|NA|TRBJ1-1|NA
CASSLDSSNTEAFF
TGCGCCAGCAGCTTGGACAGTTCGAACACTGAAGCTTTCTTT
>TRBV4-3|NA|TRBJ2-1|NA
CASSQAGGPNNEQFF
TGCGCCAGCAGCCAAGCGGGGGGCCCTAACAATGAGCAGTTCTTC
>TRBV6-2/TRBV6-3|NA|TRBJ2-1|NA
CASSPLRGYYNEQFF
TGTGCCAGCAGTCCCCTGCGAGGCTATTACAATGAGCAGTTCTTC
>TRBV19|NA|TRBJ1-2|NA
CASSIEVIGVYGYTF
TGTGCCAGTAGTATCGAGGTCATAGGAGTCTATGGCTACACCTTC
>TRBV27|NA|TRBJ1-1|NA
CASISFTEAFF
TGTGCCAGCATTTCCTTCACTGAAGCTTTCTTT
>TRBV24-1|TRBD2|TRBJ2-3|NA
CATSDYSGGNTDTQYF
TGTGCCACCAGTGATTACAGCGGGGGGAACACAGATACGCAGTATTTT
>TRBV5-1|TRBD1|TRBJ2-5|NA
CASSSTGTQETQYF
TGCGCCAGCAGCTCGACAGGGACCCAAGAGACCCAGTACTTC
>TRBV9|NA|TRBJ1-1|NA
CASTLDSLGTEAFF
TGTGCCAGCACCCTGGACAGTTTAGGCACTGAAGCTTTCTTT
>TRBV6-2/TRBV6-3|NA|TRBJ2-3|NA
CASSPIRGISTDTQYF
TGTGCCAGCAGTCCCATTCGGGGGATAAGCACAGATACGCAGTATTTT
>TRBV5-4|TRBD2|TRBJ2-3|NA
CASGVSGGSSTDTQYF
TGTGCCAGCGGCGTCAGCGGGGGATCTAGCACAGATACGCAGTATTTT
>TRBV9|TRBD2|TRBJ2-3|few
CASSVAGSSGVYTQYF
TGTGCCAGCAGCGTAGCTGGGTCTAGCGGGGTGTATACGCAGTATTTT
>TRBV7-2|TRBD2|TRBJ2-1|NA
CASGGLAAYNEQFF
TGTGCCAGCGGAGGGCTAGCGGCCTACAATGAGCAGTTCTTC
>TRBV9|NA|TRBJ1-4|NA
CASSPGASSTNEKLFF
TGTGCCAGCAGTCCAGGGGCTTCTTCAACTAATGAAAAACTGTTTTTT
>TRBV4-2|TRBD2|TRBJ2-5|NA
CASSLRTSGGQETQYF
TGTGCCAGCAGCCTCAGAACTAGCGGGGGTCAAGAGACCCAGTACTTC
>TRBV4-1|NA|TRBJ2-3|NA
CASSQEARLDTQYF
TGCGCCAGCAGCCAAGAGGCAAGATTGGATACGCAGTATTTT
>TRBV19|TRBD1|TRBJ1-2|NA
CASSRQGTSYGYTF
TGTGCCAGTAGTAGACAGGGGACCTCATATGGCTACACCTTC
>TRBV5-4|NA|TRBJ1-3|once
CASSLGGGESSGNTIYF
TGTGCCAGCAGCTTGGGGGGAGGGGAAAGCTCTGGAAACACCATATATTTT
>TRBV7-9|NA|TRBJ2-5|NA
CAAGLQETQYF
TGTGCCGCAGGATTGCAAGAGACCCAGTACTTC
>TRBV3-1/TRBV3-2|TRBD1|TRBJ1-6|NA
CASSQGQGSNSPLHF
TGTGCCAGCAGCCAAGGACAGGGTAGTAATTCACCCCTCCACTTT
>TRBV19|NA|TRBJ2-1|NA
CASSISVLYNPHNTTSYNEQFF
TGTGCCAGTAGTATAAGCGTACTGTATAACCCTCATAACACGACCTCCTACAATGAGCAGTTCTTC
>TRBV19|NA|TRBJ1-2|NA
CASSLGRGASYGYTF
TGTGCCAGTAGTTTAGGCAGGGGCGCTTCCTATGGCTACACCTTC
>TRBV7-9|NA|TRBJ2-2|NA
CASSLWRQSTGELFF
TGTGCCAGCAGCTTATGGAGACAGTCCACCGGGGAGCTGTTTTTT
>TRBV9|TRBD2|TRBJ2-5|NA
CASSSPKSGRDRVPQETQYF
TGTGCCAGCAGCTCACCAAAAAGTGGGAGGGATAGGGTACCCCAAGAGACCCAGTACTTC
>TRBV6-5|NA|TRBJ1-4|NA
CASSYGVNEKLFF
TGTGCCAGCAGTTACGGAGTTAATGAAAAACTGTTTTTT
>TRBV19|NA|TRBJ1-5|NA
CASSIVRAGADSNQPQHF
TGTGCCAGTAGTATAGTTCGGGCGGGCGCTGATAGCAATCAGCCCCAGCATTTT
>TRBV5-1|NA|TRBJ2-5|NA
CASSLGAGGSRETQYF
TGCGCCAGCAGCTTGGGGGCCGGTGGGAGTCGAGAGACCCAGTACTTC
>TRBV9|TRBD1|TRBJ1-4|NA
CASSVSGQHFPEKLFF
TGTGCCAGCAGCGTATCGGGACAGCATTTTCCTGAAAAACTGTTTTTT
>TRBV25-1|TRBD2|TRBJ2-1|NA
CASSGSSGGFEQFF
TGTGCCAGCAGTGGTTCTAGCGGGGGTTTTGAGCAGTTCTTC
>TRBV7-2|TRBD1|TRBJ1-5|NA
CASSYDREQPQHF
TGTGCCAGCAGCTACGACAGGGAACAGCCCCAGCATTTT